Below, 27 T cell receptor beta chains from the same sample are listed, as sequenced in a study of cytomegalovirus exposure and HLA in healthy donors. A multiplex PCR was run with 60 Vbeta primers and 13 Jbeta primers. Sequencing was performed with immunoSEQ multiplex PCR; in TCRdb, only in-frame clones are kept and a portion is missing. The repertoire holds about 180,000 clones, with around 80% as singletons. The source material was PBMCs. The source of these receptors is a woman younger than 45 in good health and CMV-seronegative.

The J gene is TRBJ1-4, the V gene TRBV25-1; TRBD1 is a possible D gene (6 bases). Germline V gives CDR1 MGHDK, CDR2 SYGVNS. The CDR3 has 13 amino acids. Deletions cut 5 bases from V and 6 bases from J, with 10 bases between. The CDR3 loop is CASSWDTYEKLFF. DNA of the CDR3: TGTGCCAGCAGTTGGGACACTTATGAAAAACTGTTTTTT.

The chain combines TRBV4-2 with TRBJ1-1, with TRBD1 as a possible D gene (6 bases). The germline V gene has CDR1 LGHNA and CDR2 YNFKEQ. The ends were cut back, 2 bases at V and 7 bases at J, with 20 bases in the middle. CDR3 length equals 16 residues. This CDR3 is CASSQRGVGGRGEAFF. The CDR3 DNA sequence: TGTGCCAGCAGCCAAAGGGGAGTAGGGGGAAGAGGTGAAGCTTTCTTT.

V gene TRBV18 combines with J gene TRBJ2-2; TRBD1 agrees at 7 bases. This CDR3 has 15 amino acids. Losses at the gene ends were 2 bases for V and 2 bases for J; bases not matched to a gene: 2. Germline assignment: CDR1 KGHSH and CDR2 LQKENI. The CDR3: CASSPGTANTGELFF. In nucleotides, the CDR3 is TGTGCCAGCTCACCAGGGACAGCTAACACCGGGGAGCTGTTTTTT.

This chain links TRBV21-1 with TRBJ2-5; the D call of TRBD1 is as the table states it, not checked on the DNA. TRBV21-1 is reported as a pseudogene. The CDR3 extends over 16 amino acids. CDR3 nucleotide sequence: TGTGCCAGCAGCAAATACGGCAGGCCTCCCAGGGGGACCCAGTACTTC. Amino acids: CASSKYGRPPRGTQYF.

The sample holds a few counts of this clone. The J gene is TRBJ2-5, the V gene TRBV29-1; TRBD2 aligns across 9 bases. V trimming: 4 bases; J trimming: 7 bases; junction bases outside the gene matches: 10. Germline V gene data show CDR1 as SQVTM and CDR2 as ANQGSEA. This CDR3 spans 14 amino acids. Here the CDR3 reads CSVGLSGGQGTQYF. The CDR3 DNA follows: TGCAGCGTTGGGTTAAGCGGGGGGCAGGGGACCCAGTACTTC.

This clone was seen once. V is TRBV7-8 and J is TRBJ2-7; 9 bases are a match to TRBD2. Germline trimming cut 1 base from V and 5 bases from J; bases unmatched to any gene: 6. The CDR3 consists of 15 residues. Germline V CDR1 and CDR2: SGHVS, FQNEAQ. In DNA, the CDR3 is TGTGCCAGCAGCTTAGGGATAGCGGGGGCCCACGAGCAGTACTTC. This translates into CASSLGIAGAHEQYF.

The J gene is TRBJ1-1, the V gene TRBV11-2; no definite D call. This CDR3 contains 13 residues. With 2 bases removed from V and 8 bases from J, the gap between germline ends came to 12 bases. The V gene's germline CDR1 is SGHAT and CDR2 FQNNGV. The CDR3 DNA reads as TGTGCCAGCAGCTTAAGGCAGGCCAACGAAGCTTTCTTT. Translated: CASSLRQANEAFF.

This CDR3 reads CASSQDWEGSYEQYF. The DNA of the CDR3 is TGCGCCAGCAGCCAAGATTGGGAGGGGTCCTACGAGCAGTACTTC. The gene calls are TRBV4-3 and TRBJ2-7; 7 bases align to TRBD2. CDR3 length: 15 residues. Germline trimming cut 0 bases from V and 1 base from J; bases unmatched to any gene: 3. The germline gives CDR1 LGHNA, CDR2 YSLEER.

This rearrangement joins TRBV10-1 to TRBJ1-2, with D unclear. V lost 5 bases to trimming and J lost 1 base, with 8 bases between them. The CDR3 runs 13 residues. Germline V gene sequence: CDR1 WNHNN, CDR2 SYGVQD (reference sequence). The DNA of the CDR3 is TGCGCCAGCAGTTCCGGGGTTAACTATGGCTACACCTTC. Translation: CASSSGVNYGYTF.

The CDR3 protein is CASSPRDRGKNEQYF. CDR3 nucleotide sequence: TGTGCCAGCAGCCCACGGGACAGGGGCAAAAACGAGCAGTACTTC. V usage is TRBV13 and J usage is TRBJ2-7; 10 nucleotides match TRBD1. Germline V gene lookup returns CDR1 PRHDT and CDR2 FYEKMQ (reference sequence). The CDR3 totals 15 residues. J was trimmed by 5 bases and V by 5 bases; bases with no gene match: 9.

The CDR3 coding sequence is TGTGCTAGTGGTTTGGGACAGCTGAACACTGAAGCTTTCTTT. It encodes CASGLGQLNTEAFF. The V call is TRBV12-5, the J call TRBJ1-1; D may be TRBD1 (5 bases). This CDR3 has 14 amino acids. Germline lookup yields CDR1 LGHNT and CDR2 FRNRAP. Trimming took off 1 base at V and 0 bases at J, with 6 bases between the two ends.

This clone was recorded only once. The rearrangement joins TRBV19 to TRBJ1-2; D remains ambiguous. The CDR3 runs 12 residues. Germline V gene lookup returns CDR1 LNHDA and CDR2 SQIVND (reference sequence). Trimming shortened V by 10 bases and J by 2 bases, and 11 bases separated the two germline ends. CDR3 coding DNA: TGTGCCACAGACAAATCCAACTATGGCTACACCTTC. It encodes CATDKSNYGYTF.

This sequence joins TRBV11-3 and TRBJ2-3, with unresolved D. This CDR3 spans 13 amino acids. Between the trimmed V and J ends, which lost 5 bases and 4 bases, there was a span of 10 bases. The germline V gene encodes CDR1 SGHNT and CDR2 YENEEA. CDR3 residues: CASSPRVSDTQYF. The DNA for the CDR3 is TGTGCCAGCAGCCCTCGAGTCTCAGATACGCAGTATTTT.

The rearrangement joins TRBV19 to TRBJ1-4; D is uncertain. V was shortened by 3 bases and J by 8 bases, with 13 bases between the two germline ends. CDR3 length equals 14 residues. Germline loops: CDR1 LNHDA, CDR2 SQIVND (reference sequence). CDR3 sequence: CASSMPSTAEKLFF. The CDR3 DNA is TGTGCCAGTAGTATGCCTTCTACCGCCGAAAAACTGTTTTTT.

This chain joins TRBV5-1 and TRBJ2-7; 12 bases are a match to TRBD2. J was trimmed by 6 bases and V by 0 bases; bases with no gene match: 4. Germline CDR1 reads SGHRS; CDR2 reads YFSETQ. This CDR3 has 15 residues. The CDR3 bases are TGCGCCAGCAGCTTGGTGGCTAGCGGGGGGGTCGAGCAGTACTTC. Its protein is CASSLVASGGVEQYF.

CDR3 protein: CASGFQPLQGAYGTEAFF. The CDR3 region has the DNA TGTGCTAGTGGTTTCCAACCCCTCCAGGGGGCGTATGGCACTGAAGCTTTCTTT. The J gene is TRBJ1-1, the V gene TRBV12-5, with 8 bases aligning to TRBD1. Germline V gene lookup returns CDR1 LGHNT and CDR2 FRNRAP. Losses at the gene ends were 3 bases for V and 4 bases for J; bases not matched to a gene: 16. The CDR3 contains 18 residues.

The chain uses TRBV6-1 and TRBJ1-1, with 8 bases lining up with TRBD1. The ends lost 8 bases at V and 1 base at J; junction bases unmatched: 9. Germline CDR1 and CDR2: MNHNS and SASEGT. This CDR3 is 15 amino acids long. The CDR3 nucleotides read TGTGCCAGCGGGGGGGACAGGACGAGGAACACTGAAGCTTTCTTT. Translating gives CASGGDRTRNTEAFF.

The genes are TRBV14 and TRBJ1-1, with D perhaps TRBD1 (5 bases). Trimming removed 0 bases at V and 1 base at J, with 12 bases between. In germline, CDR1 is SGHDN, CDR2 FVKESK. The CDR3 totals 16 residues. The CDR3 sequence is CASSQDGSGPNTEAFF. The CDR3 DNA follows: TGTGCCAGCAGCCAAGATGGTTCAGGGCCGAACACTGAAGCTTTCTTT.

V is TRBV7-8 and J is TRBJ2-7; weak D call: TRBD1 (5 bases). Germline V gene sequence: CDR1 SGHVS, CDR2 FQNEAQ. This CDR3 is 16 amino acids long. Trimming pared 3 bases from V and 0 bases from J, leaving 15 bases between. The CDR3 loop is CASSFLPGDSSYEQYF. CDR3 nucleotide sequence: TGTGCCAGCAGCTTTCTACCCGGCGACAGCTCCTACGAGCAGTACTTC. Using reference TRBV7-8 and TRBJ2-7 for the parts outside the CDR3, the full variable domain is GAGVSQSPRYKVAKRGQDVALRCDPISGHVSLFWYQQALGQGPEFLTYFQNEAQLDKSGLPSDRFFAERPEGSVSTLKIQRTQQEDSAVYLCASSFLPGDSSYEQYFGPGTRLTVT.

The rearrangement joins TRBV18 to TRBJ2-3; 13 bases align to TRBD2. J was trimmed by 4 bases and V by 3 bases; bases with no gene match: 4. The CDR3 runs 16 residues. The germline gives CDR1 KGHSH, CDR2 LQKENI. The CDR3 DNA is TGTGCCAGCTCACCCGAAACTAGCGGGGGGGCAGATACGCAGTATTTT. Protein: CASSPETSGGADTQYF.

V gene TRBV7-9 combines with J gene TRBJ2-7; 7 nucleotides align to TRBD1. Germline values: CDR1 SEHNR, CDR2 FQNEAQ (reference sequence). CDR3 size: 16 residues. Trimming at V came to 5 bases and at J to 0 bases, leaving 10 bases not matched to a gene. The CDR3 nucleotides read TGTGCCAGCAGCGCTAGACAGGGAAGCCTCTCCTACGAGCAGTACTTC. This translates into CASSARQGSLSYEQYF. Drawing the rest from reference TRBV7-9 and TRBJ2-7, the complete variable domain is DTGVSQNPRHKITKRGQNVTFRCDPISEHNRLYWYRQTLGQGPEFLTYFQNEAQLEKSRLLSDRFSAERPKGSFSTLEIQRTEQGDSAMYLCASSARQGSLSYEQYFGPGTRLTVT.

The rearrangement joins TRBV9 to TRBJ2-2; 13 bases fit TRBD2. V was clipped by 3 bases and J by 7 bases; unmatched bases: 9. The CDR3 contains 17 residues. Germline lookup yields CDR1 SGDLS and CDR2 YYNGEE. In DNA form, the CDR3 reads TGTGCCAGCAGCGGAACTAGCGGGGGGGCCTTATACGGGGAGCTGTTTTTT. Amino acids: CASSGTSGGALYGELFF.

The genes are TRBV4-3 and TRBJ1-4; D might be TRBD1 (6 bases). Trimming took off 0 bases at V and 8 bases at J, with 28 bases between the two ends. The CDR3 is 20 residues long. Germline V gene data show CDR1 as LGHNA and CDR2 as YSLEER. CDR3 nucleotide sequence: TGCGCCAGCAGCCAAGAAGGGCCGGGCAGGGGATCAACTGGTAGGGAAAAACTGTTTTTT. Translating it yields CASSQEGPGRGSTGREKLFF.

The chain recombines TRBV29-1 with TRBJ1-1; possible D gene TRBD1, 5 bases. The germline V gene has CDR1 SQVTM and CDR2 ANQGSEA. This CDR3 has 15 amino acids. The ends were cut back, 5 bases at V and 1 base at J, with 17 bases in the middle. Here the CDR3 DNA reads TGCAGCGTTCGGCGGCAGGGCGGGACGAACACTGAAGCTTTCTTT. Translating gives CSVRRQGGTNTEAFF.

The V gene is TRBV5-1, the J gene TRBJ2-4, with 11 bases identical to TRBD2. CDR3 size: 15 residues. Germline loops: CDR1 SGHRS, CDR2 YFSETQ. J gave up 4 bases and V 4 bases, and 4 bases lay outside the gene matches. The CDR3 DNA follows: TGCGCCAGCAGCCCTAGCGGGGGGTTAAAAAACATTCAGTACTTC. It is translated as CASSPSGGLKNIQYF.

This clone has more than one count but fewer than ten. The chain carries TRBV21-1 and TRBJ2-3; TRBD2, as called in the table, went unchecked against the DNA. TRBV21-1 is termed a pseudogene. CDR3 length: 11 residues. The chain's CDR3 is CASSPADTQYF. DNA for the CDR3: TGTGCCAGCAGCCCGGCAGATACGCAGTATTTT.

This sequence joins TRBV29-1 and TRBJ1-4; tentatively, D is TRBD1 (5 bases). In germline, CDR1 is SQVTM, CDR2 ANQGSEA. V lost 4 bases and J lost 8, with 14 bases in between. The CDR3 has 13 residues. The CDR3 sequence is CSVGVGLSEKLFF. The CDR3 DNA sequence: TGCAGCGTTGGGGTGGGGCTTTCCGAAAAACTGTTTTTT.